The rows below give T cell receptor beta chains drawn from one sample of a study of blood T cell repertoires in COVID-19. Produced via immunoSEQ multiplex PCR; TCRdb's table is partial and in-frame only. This table holds 200,000 to 300,000 clones, 84% found once. The sample comprised peripheral blood. These receptors all stem from a man aged 60 to 75 with acute or convalescent COVID-19. Each CDR3 is given with its conserved first and last residue. The D gene is left open where the match is weak. Only part of the rows carry a size: once, few, many, or a class if the clone is expanded.

J: TRBJ1-1
V: TRBV3-1/TRBV3-2
D: .
size: .
length: 17
DNA: TGTGCCAGCAGCCAACCTATGTCGGGGATTGGCGGCACTGAAGCTTTCTTT
CDR3: CASSQPMSGIGGTEAFF

J: TRBJ2-3
V: TRBV27
D: TRBD2
size: .
length: 15
DNA: TGTGCCAGCCTGGAGTGGGAGGGGAGCACAGATACGCAGTATTTT
CDR3: CASLEWEGSTDTQYF

J: TRBJ2-2
V: TRBV6-4
D: .
size: few
length: 17
DNA: TGTGCCGGTCCCGCACCCCTAGGGGGAGGGGACACCGGGGAGCTGTTTTTT
CDR3: CAGPAPLGGGDTGELFF

J: TRBJ1-5
V: TRBV19
D: TRBD1
size: .
length: 12
DNA: TGTGCCAGTCAGGGGGGCAATCAGCCCCAGCATTTT
CDR3: CASQGGNQPQHF

J: TRBJ1-1
V: TRBV18
D: .
size: few
length: 15
DNA: TGTGCCAGCTCACCCCATGGGGGGGTGAACACTGAAGCTTTCTTT
CDR3: CASSPHGGVNTEAFF

J: TRBJ1-1
V: TRBV29-1
D: .
size: .
length: 10
DNA: TGCAGCGGTGTAAACACTGAAGCTTTCTTT
CDR3: CSGVNTEAFF

J: TRBJ2-5
V: TRBV27
D: .
size: .
length: 13
DNA: TGTGCCAGCAGTTTCCACTTACAAGAGACCCAGTACTTC
CDR3: CASSFHLQETQYF

J: TRBJ1-2
V: TRBV3-1/TRBV3-2
D: .
size: once
length: 14
DNA: TGTGCCAGCAGCCGCGGCAGGGGCGAGGATGGCTACACCTTC
CDR3: CASSRGRGEDGYTF

J: TRBJ2-1
V: TRBV13
D: .
size: .
length: 12
DNA: TGTGCCAGCAGCCTCAGGGGTTATGAGCAGTTCTTC
CDR3: CASSLRGYEQFF

J: TRBJ2-7
V: TRBV19
D: TRBD2
size: .
length: 17
DNA: TGTGCCAGTAGACCAACTAGCGGGAGAGGGAGTTCCTACGAGCAGTACTTC
CDR3: CASRPTSGRGSSYEQYF

J: TRBJ2-7
V: TRBV11-2
D: TRBD2
size: .
length: 19
DNA: TGTGCCAGCAGCGAGTCCGGAGGGGCTAGCGGGGGCCTTGGGGTTGAGCAGTACTTC
CDR3: CASSESGGASGGLGVEQYF

J: TRBJ1-1
V: TRBV10-3
D: TRBD1
size: once
length: 16
DNA: TGTGCCATCAGCCCACAGGGGGATGGAGGGAACACTGAAGCTTTCTTT
CDR3: CAISPQGDGGNTEAFF

J: TRBJ2-5
V: TRBV27
D: .
size: .
length: 17
DNA: TGTGCCAGCAGTTTATGGAGCGGCGGCCTATACCAAGAGACCCAGTACTTC
CDR3: CASSLWSGGLYQETQYF

J: TRBJ2-7
V: TRBV7-9
D: TRBD1
size: .
length: 16
DNA: TGTGCCAGCAGCATAACCGGACAGGCCAAATCCTACGAGCAGTACTTC
CDR3: CASSITGQAKSYEQYF

J: TRBJ1-1
V: TRBV2
D: .
size: .
length: 13
DNA: TGTGCCAGCAGGGTTCCTGGAGGCACTGAAGCTTTCTTT
CDR3: CASRVPGGTEAFF

J: TRBJ2-7
V: TRBV6-1
D: TRBD2
size: .
length: 16
DNA: TGTGCCAGCAGTGCTAGCGGGGGGGCTCCCTCCTACGAGCAGTACTTC
CDR3: CASSASGGAPSYEQYF

J: TRBJ2-2
V: TRBV30
D: TRBD1
size: .
length: 16
DNA: TGTGCCCAACATATCCCGGGACAGGGGGCTATCGGGGAGCTGTTTTTT
CDR3: CAQHIPGQGAIGELFF

J: TRBJ2-7
V: TRBV6-5
D: .
size: .
length: 14
DNA: TGTGCCAGCAGTTACTCGAGTACGGCCTACGAGCAGTACTTC
CDR3: CASSYSSTAYEQYF

J: TRBJ2-3
V: TRBV6-5
D: TRBD2
size: .
length: 14
DNA: TGTGCCAGCACGACTAGCGGGGGGACAGATACGCAGTATTTT
CDR3: CASTTSGGTDTQYF

J: TRBJ1-4
V: TRBV10-3
D: .
size: .
length: 15
DNA: TGTGCCATCAGTGACGACGGAGCAACTAATGAAAAACTGTTTTTT
CDR3: CAISDDGATNEKLFF

J: TRBJ1-1
V: TRBV28
D: .
size: .
length: 15
DNA: TGTGCCAGCAGTTCATTCAAAAGGGGTGTCCCTGAAGCTTTCTTT
CDR3: CASSSFKRGVPEAFF

J: TRBJ2-4
V: TRBV23-1
D: .
size: once
length: 16
DNA: TGCGCCAGCAGTCTTCCCAGGGGTCTAGCCAAAAACATTCAGTACTTC
CDR3: CASSLPRGLAKNIQYF

J: TRBJ2-3
V: TRBV2
D: TRBD1
size: .
length: 17
DNA: TGTGCCAGCAGTTCAGGGACAGGTCGGGGGTCAGGTGGTACGCAGTATTTT
CDR3: CASSSGTGRGSGGTQYF

J: TRBJ1-6
V: TRBV6-5
D: .
size: .
length: 15
DNA: TGTGCCAGCAGTTCGGCCGGGGGGGATAATTCACCCCTCCACTTT
CDR3: CASSSAGGDNSPLHF

J: TRBJ1-5
V: TRBV2
D: .
size: once
length: 15
DNA: TGTGCCAGCAGGGCCAGACAGAATAGCAATCAGCCCCAGCATTTT
CDR3: CASRARQNSNQPQHF

J: TRBJ2-2
V: TRBV28
D: .
size: few
length: 15
DNA: TGTGCCAGCAGTTTAGAGACAGTGAACACCGGGGAGCTGTTTTTT
CDR3: CASSLETVNTGELFF

J: TRBJ2-1
V: TRBV10-1
D: .
size: .
length: 18
DNA: TGCGCCAGCAGTGAGTCTGAACAGGGGGCGCGGGAGGTAAACTTCGAGTTCTTC
CDR3: CASSESEQGAREVNFEFF

J: TRBJ1-5
V: TRBV24-1
D: .
size: few
length: 13
DNA: TGTGCCACCAGTGGGGCGGGTAATCAGCCCCAGCATTTT
CDR3: CATSGAGNQPQHF

J: TRBJ2-3
V: TRBV5-1
D: TRBD2
size: .
length: 15
DNA: TGCGCCAGCAGCTTGACTAGCGCTAGTACAGATACGCAGTATTTT
CDR3: CASSLTSASTDTQYF

J: TRBJ1-6
V: TRBV9
D: .
size: .
length: 15
DNA: TGTGCCAGCAGCGTAGATGGCCTAGCTAATTCACCCCTCCACTTT
CDR3: CASSVDGLANSPLHF

J: TRBJ1-4
V: TRBV18
D: TRBD1
size: .
length: 13
DNA: TGTGCCAGCTCGGGACAGGGAGATGAAAAACTGTTTTTT
CDR3: CASSGQGDEKLFF

J: TRBJ2-7
V: TRBV28
D: TRBD2
size: .
length: 15
DNA: TGTGCCAGCAACTTACTAGCGGGAGGCTCCTACGAGCAGTACTTC
CDR3: CASNLLAGGSYEQYF

J: TRBJ1-3
V: TRBV28
D: .
size: .
length: 14
DNA: TGTGCCAGCAGTCCTCAGGGTTCCAGAAACACCATATATTTT
CDR3: CASSPQGSRNTIYF

J: TRBJ1-1
V: TRBV7-9
D: .
size: .
length: 13
DNA: TGTGCCAGCAGCTTAAGACTAATGGGCCCAGCGTTCTTT
CDR3: CASSLRLMGPAFF

J: TRBJ1-1
V: TRBV11-2
D: .
size: .
length: 20
DNA: TGTGCCAGCAGCTTAGACTGGATAATTTTGGGGGGAAATTTTCACACTGAAGCTTTCTTT
CDR3: CASSLDWIILGGNFHTEAFF

J: TRBJ1-1
V: TRBV5-1
D: .
size: .
length: 16
DNA: TGCGCCAGCAGCTTGGCCGCCGGGAGGGGGAACACTGAAGCTTTCTTT
CDR3: CASSLAAGRGNTEAFF

J: TRBJ2-1
V: TRBV19
D: .
size: .
length: 13
DNA: TGTGCCAGTAAAAAAACCAGCGGGAATGAGCAGTTCTTC
CDR3: CASKKTSGNEQFF

J: TRBJ2-7
V: TRBV11-2
D: .
size: .
length: 14
DNA: TGTGCCAGCAGCTTAGACCGACAGGCCTACGAGCAGTACTTC
CDR3: CASSLDRQAYEQYF

J: TRBJ1-4
V: TRBV7-9
D: TRBD1
size: .
length: 18
DNA: TGTGCCAGCAGCCAATTACCGGGACAGGGATCAACTAATGAAAAACTGTTTTTT
CDR3: CASSQLPGQGSTNEKLFF

J: TRBJ2-7
V: TRBV5-1
D: .
size: .
length: 13
DNA: TGCGCCAGCAGCTTTACAGGGAACTACGAGCAGTACTTC
CDR3: CASSFTGNYEQYF